This T cell receptor beta chain was documented in a study of a mutant IDH1 vaccine in newly diagnosed glioma. Background on the study: The first vaccination came 4-6 weeks after radiotherapy alone, or with temozolomide cycles. Most patients had received both radiotherapy and temozolomide, the prior options being radiotherapy, temozolomide, or both.

Data came from immunoSEQ multiplex PCR; TCRdb stores just in-frame clones and leaves some out. Of tens of thousands of clones listed, 84% are singletons. CDR1 and CDR2 from the germline V gene are SGHRS and YFSETQ. Trimming took 8 bases from V and 5 from J, leaving 16 bases between them. The CDR3 is made up of 13 amino acids. The sample's time point: week 35, safety follow-up. All doses held 300 ug of mutant IDH1 20-mer peptide, with topical imiquimod. In regard to this clone: Its antigen is not identified.

Sequencing used PBMCs, obtained from a glioma patient whose treatment included an IDH1 peptide vaccine. The rearrangement joins TRBV5-1 to TRBJ1-1, with D possibly TRBD1 on 6 matching bases. The receptor's source is a young man with glioma. The chain's CDR3 is CASIEGGETEAFF. CDR3 nucleotide sequence: TGCGCCAGTATAGAGGGGGGGGAGACTGAAGCTTTCTTT.